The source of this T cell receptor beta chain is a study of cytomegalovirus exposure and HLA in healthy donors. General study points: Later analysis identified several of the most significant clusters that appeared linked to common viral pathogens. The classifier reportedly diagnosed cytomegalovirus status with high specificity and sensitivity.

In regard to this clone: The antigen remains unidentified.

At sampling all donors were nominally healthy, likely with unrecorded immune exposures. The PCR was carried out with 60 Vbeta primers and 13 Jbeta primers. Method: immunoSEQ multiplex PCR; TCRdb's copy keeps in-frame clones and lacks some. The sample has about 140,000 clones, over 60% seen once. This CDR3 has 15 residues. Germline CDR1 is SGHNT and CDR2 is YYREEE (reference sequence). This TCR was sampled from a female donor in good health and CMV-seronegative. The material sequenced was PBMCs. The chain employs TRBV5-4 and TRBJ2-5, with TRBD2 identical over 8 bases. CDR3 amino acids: CASRASGPFQETQYF. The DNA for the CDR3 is TGTGCATCTCGGGCTAGCGGGCCCTTCCAAGAGACCCAGTACTTC.